The 16 T cell receptor beta chains given below trace back to one sample, sequenced in a study of blood T cell repertoires in COVID-19. Here immunoSEQ multiplex PCR was the method, and the copy in TCRdb shows in-frame clones only, minus some. The sample carries fewer than 35,000 clones, about 88% recorded once. The sample comprised peripheral blood. These receptors were obtained from a woman aged 80 or over with active or convalescent COVID-19.

The CDR3: CASNPGGPSNQPQHF. The CDR3 DNA sequence: TGTGCCAGCAATCCAGGGGGCCCTAGCAATCAGCCCCAGCATTTT. This sequence joins TRBV27 and TRBJ1-5; TRBD1 matches 8 bases. CDR1 and CDR2 from the germline V gene are MNHEY and SMNVEV (reference sequence). CDR3 length: 15 residues. V dropped 7 bases and J dropped 0; count of bases not matched to a gene: 5.

V usage is TRBV6-1 and J usage is TRBJ2-1, with D maybe TRBD2 (6 bases). Trimming removed 1 base from V and 6 bases from J, with 10 bases in between. Germline CDR1 and CDR2: MNHNS and SASEGT. CDR3 length: 14 amino acids. CDR3 sequence: CASSEGTSLNEQFF. CDR3 DNA sequence: TGTGCCAGCAGTGAAGGAACTAGCCTCAATGAGCAGTTCTTC.

CDR3: CSALGGFEQYF. For the CDR3, the DNA is TGCAGTGCTTTGGGGGGGTTCGAGCAGTACTTC. The gene calls are TRBV20-1 and TRBJ2-7; 7 positions match TRBD2. The CDR3 is made up of 11 amino acids. Germline-derived CDR1 and CDR2 are DFQATT and SNEGSKA (reference sequence). Germline trimming cut 5 bases from V and 6 bases from J; bases unmatched to any gene: 4.

The rearrangement joins TRBV11-2 to TRBJ1-3, with TRBD1 matching 9 bases. CDR1 SGHAT and CDR2 FQNNGV come from the germline V gene. The CDR3 totals 15 residues. With 4 bases clipped from V and 4 bases from J, the junction kept 5 bases outside the gene matches. CDR3 DNA: TGTGCCAGCAGCTCGGTGACAGGGGGGGGAAACACCATATATTTT. Residues: CASSSVTGGGNTIYF.

This chain joins TRBV2 and TRBJ2-1, with D possibly matching TRBD2 (6 bases). The CDR3 contains 13 residues. Trimming stripped 6 bases from V and 5 bases from J, with 11 bases between. CDR1 SNHLY and CDR2 FYNNEI come from the germline V gene. CDR3 in amino acids: CASRGGLNNEQFF. CDR3 bases: TGTGCCAGCAGGGGAGGACTAAACAATGAGCAGTTCTTC.

The CDR3 loop reads CASRETGYSNQPQHF. The CDR3 DNA reads as TGTGCCAGCAGGGAGACAGGCTATAGCAATCAGCCCCAGCATTTT. This sequence joins TRBV2 and TRBJ1-5; a weak D match, TRBD1 (6 bases). Germline V gene sequence: CDR1 SNHLY, CDR2 FYNNEI. CDR3 size: 15 residues. V was shortened by 6 bases and J by 0 bases, with 12 bases between the two germline ends.

This CDR3 is CASSPPLTGKYEQYF. For the CDR3, the DNA is TGTGCCAGCTCACCCCCCTTGACAGGGAAGTACGAGCAGTACTTC. This chain connects TRBV18 to TRBJ2-7, with 7 bases aligning to TRBD1. This CDR3 region has 15 residues. V gave up 3 bases and J gave up 4 bases; unmatched junction bases: 9. Germline CDR1 reads KGHSH; CDR2 reads LQKENI.

The J gene is TRBJ2-3, the V gene TRBV5-1; perhaps TRBD2 as D (5 bases). The CDR3 contains 14 residues. Trimming took off 2 bases at V and 1 base at J, with 8 bases between the two ends. Germline V gives CDR1 SGHRS, CDR2 YFSETQ. CDR3 in DNA: TGCGCCAGCAGCTTACCCGGGGGCACAGATACGCAGTATTTT. This gives the protein CASSLPGGTDTQYF.

CDR3 DNA sequence: TGTGCCAGCAGCAAAGTTGAGAGAGGACAGGATGCCTACGAGCAGTACTTC. It encodes CASSKVERGQDAYEQYF. The rearrangement uses TRBV21-1 and TRBJ2-7; the table gives TRBD1 as D, unverified against the DNA. TRBV21-1 corresponds to a pseudogene. The length of the CDR3 is 17 residues.

The genes are TRBV5-1 and TRBJ2-7, with a tentative D call TRBD1 (6 bases). V was trimmed by 4 bases and J by 7 bases, leaving 24 bases between them. The V gene's germline CDR1 is SGHRS and CDR2 YFSETQ. This CDR3 contains 16 residues. In DNA form, the CDR3 reads TGCGCCAGCAGCCGGGACATCAGGCTCCTAGACTCGGAGCAGTACTTC. Amino acids: CASSRDIRLLDSEQYF.

The rearrangement joins TRBV19 to TRBJ2-5; D ambiguous. The CDR3 length is 12 residues. The germline V gene has CDR1 LNHDA and CDR2 SQIVND (reference sequence). Trimming left V 1 base short and J 4 bases short, with 4 bases between. The CDR3 sequence: CASSIGLETQYF. The CDR3, as DNA: TGTGCCAGTAGTATAGGTCTAGAGACCCAGTACTTC.

J is TRBJ1-6 and V is TRBV5-1; 9 bases map to TRBD1. V lost 5 bases and J lost 5; bases outside the gene matches: 5. The CDR3 is made up of 15 amino acids. Germline V lookup: CDR1 SGHRS, CDR2 YFSETQ. The CDR3 sequence is CASRAGTGNNSPLHF. In DNA form, the CDR3 reads TGCGCCAGCAGAGCCGGGACAGGGAATAATTCACCCCTCCACTTT.

The rearrangement links TRBV7-9 to TRBJ1-1, with D possibly matching TRBD1 (6 bases). The CDR3 contains 14 residues. Germline lookup yields CDR1 SEHNR and CDR2 FQNEAQ (reference sequence). V gave up 3 bases and J gave up 4 bases, with 12 bases separating them. The CDR3 nucleotides are TGTGCCAGCAGCTTTACGACAGGAGGCACTGAAGCTTTCTTT. This codes for CASSFTTGGTEAFF.

The chain has TRBV4-2 and TRBJ2-3, with D tentatively TRBD1 (5 bases). Trimming left V 0 bases short and J 4 bases short, with 11 bases between. This CDR3 region has 15 residues. Germline loops: CDR1 LGHNA, CDR2 YNFKEQ. The CDR3 loop is CASSQEGQAADTQYF. DNA for the CDR3: TGTGCCAGCAGCCAAGAGGGGCAGGCGGCAGATACGCAGTATTTT.

This clone was detected a few times. V usage is TRBV6-5 and J usage is TRBJ1-2; 7 bases line up with TRBD1. This CDR3 comprises 16 residues. CDR1 and CDR2 (germline): MNHEY, SVGAGI. The ends lost 2 bases at V and 0 bases at J; junction bases unmatched: 6. This CDR3 reads CASSYRDRRSNYGYTF. CDR3 nucleotides: TGTGCCAGCAGTTACCGGGACAGAAGATCTAACTATGGCTACACCTTC.

Remarks on this clone: At one end, the junction sequence differs from germline, possibly due to a read error. The chain is built from TRBV4-1 and TRBJ2-1; 10 nucleotides match TRBD1. The CDR3 spans 15 residues. Looked up from germline, CDR1 is MGHRA and CDR2 is YSYEKL. This CDR3 is CASSQAGTGVREQFF. The DNA of the CDR3 is TGCGCCAGCAGTCAAGCCGGGACAGGGGTTCGTGAGCAGTTCTTC.